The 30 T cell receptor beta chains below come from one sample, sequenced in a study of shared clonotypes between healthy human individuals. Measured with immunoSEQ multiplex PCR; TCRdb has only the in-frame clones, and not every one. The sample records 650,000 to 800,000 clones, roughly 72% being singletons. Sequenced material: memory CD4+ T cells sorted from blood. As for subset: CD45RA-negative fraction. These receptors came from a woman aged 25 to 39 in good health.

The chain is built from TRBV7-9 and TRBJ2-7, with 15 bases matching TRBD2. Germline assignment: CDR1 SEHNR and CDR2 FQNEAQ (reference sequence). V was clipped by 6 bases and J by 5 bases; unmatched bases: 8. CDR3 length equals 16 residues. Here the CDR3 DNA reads TGTGCCAGCAGTCGGACTAGCGGGAGGGCATTCCACGAGCAGTACTTC. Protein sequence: CASSRTSGRAFHEQYF. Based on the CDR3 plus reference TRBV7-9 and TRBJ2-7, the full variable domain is DTGVSQNPRHKITKRGQNVTFRCDPISEHNRLYWYRQTLGQGPEFLTYFQNEAQLEKSRLLSDRFSAERPKGSFSTLEIQRTEQGDSAMYLCASSRTSGRAFHEQYFGPGTRLTVT.

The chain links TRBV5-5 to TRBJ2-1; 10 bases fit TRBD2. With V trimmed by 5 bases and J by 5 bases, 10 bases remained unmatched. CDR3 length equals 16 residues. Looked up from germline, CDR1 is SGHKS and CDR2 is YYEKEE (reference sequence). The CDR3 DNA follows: TGTGCCAGCAGGGCAGGACTAGCGGTTTCGGACAATGAGCAGTTCTTC. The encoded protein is CASRAGLAVSDNEQFF. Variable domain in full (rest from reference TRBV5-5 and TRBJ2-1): DAGVTQSPTHLIKTRGQQVTLRCSPISGHKSVSWYQQVLGQGPQFIFQYYEKEERGRGNFPDRFSARQFPNYSSELNVNALLLGDSALYLCASRAGLAVSDNEQFFGPGTRLTVL.

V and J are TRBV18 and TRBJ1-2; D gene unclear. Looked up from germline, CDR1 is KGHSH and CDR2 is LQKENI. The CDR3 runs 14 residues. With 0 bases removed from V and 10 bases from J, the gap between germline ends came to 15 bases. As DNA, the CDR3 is TGTGCCAGCTCACCACCGCTGGGTCTTGAGGACTACACCTTC. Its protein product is CASSPPLGLEDYTF.

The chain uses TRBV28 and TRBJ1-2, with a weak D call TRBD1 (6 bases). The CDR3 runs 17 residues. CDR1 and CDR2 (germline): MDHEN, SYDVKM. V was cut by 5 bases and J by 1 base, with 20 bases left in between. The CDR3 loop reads CASSQTIGGGDNYGYTF. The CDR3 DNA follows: TGTGCCAGCAGTCAAACGATCGGAGGGGGGGATAACTATGGCTACACCTTC.

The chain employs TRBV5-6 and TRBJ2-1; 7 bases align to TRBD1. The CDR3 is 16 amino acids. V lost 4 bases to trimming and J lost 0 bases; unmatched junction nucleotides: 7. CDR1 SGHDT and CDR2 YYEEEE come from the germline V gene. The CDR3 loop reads CASSETGASSYNEQFF. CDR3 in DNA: TGTGCCAGCAGCGAAACAGGGGCGAGCTCCTACAATGAGCAGTTCTTC. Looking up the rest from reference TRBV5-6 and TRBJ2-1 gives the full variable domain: DAGVTQSPTHLIKTRGQQVTLRCSPKSGHDTVSWYQQALGQGPQFIFQYYEEEERQRGNFPDRFSGHQFPNYSSELNVNALLLGDSALYLCASSETGASSYNEQFFGPGTRLTVL.

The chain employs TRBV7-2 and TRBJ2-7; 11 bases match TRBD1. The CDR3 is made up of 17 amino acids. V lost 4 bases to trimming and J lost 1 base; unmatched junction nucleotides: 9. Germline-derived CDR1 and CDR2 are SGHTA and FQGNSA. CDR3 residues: CASSSRGQGDGSYEQYF. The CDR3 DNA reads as TGTGCCAGCAGCTCAAGGGGACAGGGGGACGGATCCTACGAGCAGTACTTC.

This chain's CDR3 is CASIPRPYGYTF. The CDR3 DNA follows: TGTGCCAGCATTCCGAGACCGTATGGCTACACCTTC. The gene calls are TRBV6-8 and TRBJ1-2, with D hard to call. V lost 7 bases and J 5 bases, leaving 11 bases between the germline ends. Germline CDR1 reads MNHGY; CDR2 reads SAAAGT. The length of the CDR3 is 12 residues.

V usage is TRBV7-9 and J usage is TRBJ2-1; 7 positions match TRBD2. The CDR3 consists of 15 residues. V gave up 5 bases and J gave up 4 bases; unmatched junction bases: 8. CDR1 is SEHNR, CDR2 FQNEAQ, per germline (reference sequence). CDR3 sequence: CASSPLAGAYNEQFF. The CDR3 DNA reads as TGTGCCAGCAGCCCTCTCGCGGGAGCATACAATGAGCAGTTCTTC.

The CDR3 DNA reads as TGTGCCAGCAGTCCATCTGGACAGGGTATATCGAAGGGCTACACCTTC. The encoded protein is CASSPSGQGISKGYTF. The J gene is TRBJ1-2, the V gene TRBV27, with 8 nucleotides matching TRBD1. The CDR3 runs 16 residues. V dropped 5 bases and J dropped 8; count of bases not matched to a gene: 16. Germline CDR1 reads MNHEY; CDR2 reads SMNVEV (reference sequence).

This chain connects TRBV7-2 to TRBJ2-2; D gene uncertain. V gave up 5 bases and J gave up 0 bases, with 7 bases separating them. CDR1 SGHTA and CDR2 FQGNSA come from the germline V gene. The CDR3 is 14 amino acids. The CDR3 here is CASSMGTNTGELFF. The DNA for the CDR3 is TGTGCCAGCAGCATGGGAACGAACACCGGGGAGCTGTTTTTT.

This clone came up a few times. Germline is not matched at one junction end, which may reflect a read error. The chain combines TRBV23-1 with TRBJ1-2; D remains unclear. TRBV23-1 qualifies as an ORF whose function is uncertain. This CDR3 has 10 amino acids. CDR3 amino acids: CASSLWPHVF. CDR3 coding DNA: TGCGCCAGCAGTCTATGGCCTCACGTCTTC.

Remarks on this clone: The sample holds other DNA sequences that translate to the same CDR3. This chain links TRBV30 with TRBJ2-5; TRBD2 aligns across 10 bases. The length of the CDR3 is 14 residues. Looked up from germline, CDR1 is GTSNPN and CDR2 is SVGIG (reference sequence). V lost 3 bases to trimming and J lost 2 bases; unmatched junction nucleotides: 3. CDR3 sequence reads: CAWSPGLAQETQYF. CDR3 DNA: TGTGCCTGGAGCCCGGGACTAGCGCAAGAGACCCAGTACTTC.

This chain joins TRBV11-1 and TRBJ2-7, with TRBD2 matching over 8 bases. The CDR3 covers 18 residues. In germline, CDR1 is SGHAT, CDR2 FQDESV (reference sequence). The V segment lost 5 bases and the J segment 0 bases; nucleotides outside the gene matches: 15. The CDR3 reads CASSRGSGLAGVSYEQYF. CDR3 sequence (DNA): TGTGCCAGCAGCCGAGGATCTGGTCTAGCGGGCGTCTCCTACGAGCAGTACTTC.

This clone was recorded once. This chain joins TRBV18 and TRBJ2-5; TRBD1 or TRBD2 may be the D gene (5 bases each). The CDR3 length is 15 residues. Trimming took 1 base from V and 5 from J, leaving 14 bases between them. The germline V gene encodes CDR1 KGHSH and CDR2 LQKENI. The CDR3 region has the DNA TGTGCCAGCTCACCACGGGGTATTGGGGACGAGACCCAGTACTTC. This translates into CASSPRGIGDETQYF.

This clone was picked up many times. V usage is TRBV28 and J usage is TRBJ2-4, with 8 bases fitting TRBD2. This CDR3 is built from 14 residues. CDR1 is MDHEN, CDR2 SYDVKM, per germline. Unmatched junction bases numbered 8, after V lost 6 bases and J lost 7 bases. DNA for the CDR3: TGTGCCAGCAGGTTAGCGGGAAATATGAACATTCAGTACTTC. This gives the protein CASRLAGNMNIQYF.

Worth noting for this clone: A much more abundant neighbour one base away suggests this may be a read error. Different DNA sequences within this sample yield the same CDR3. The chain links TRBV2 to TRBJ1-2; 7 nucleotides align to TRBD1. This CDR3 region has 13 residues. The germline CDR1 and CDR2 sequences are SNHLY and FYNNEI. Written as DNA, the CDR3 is TGTGCCAGTAGTGCAGACAGGGAGTACGGCTACACCTTC. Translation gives CASSADREYGYTF.

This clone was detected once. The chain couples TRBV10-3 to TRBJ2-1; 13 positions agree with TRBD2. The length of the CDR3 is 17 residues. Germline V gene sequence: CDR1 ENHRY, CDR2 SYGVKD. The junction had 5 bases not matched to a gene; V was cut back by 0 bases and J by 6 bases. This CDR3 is CAISESFGTSGTNEQFF. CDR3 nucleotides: TGTGCCATCAGTGAGTCGTTCGGGACTAGCGGGACCAATGAGCAGTTCTTC.

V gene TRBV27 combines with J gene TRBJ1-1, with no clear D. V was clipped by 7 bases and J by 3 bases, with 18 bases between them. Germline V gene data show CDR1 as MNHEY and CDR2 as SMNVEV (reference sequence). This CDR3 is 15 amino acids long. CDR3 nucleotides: TGTGCCAGCAATTCGATGGGCAGTCGGGACACTGAAGCTTTCTTT. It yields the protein CASNSMGSRDTEAFF.

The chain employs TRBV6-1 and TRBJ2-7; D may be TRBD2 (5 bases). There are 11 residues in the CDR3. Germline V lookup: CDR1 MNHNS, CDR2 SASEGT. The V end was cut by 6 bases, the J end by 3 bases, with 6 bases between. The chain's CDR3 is CASSRDYEQYF. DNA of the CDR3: TGTGCCAGCAGCCGGGACTACGAGCAGTACTTC.

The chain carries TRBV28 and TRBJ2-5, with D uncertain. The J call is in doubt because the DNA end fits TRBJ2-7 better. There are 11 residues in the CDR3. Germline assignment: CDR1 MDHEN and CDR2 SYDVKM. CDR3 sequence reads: CASSKRYEQYF. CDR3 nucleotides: TGTGCCAGCTCTAAACGCTACGAGCAGTACTTC.

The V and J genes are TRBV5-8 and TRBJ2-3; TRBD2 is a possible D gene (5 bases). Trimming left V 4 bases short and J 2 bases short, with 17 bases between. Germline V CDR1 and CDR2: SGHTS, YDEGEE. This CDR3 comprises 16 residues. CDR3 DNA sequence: TGTGCCAGCAGCCCCGGACTGGAAGAGTACACAGATACGCAGTATTTT. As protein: CASSPGLEEYTDTQYF.

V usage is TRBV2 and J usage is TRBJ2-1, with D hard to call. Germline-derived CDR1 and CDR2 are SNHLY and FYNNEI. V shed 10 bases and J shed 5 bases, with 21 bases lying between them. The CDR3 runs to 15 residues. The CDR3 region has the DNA TGTGCCACTACGAAACGCCCAGAGGTGGACAATGAGCAGTTCTTC. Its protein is CATTKRPEVDNEQFF. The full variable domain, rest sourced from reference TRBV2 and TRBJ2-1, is EPEVTQTPSHQVTQMGQEVILRCVPISNHLYFYWYRQILGQKVEFLVSFYNNEISEKSEIFDDQFSVERPDGSNFTLKIRSTKLEDSAMYFCATTKRPEVDNEQFFGPGTRLTVL.

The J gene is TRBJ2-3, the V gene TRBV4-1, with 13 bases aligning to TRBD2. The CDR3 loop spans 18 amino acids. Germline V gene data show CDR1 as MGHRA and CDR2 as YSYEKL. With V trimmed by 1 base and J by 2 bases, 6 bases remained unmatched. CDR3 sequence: CASSQAETSGRITDTQYF. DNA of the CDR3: TGCGCCAGCAGCCAAGCGGAGACTAGCGGGAGGATCACAGATACGCAGTATTTT.

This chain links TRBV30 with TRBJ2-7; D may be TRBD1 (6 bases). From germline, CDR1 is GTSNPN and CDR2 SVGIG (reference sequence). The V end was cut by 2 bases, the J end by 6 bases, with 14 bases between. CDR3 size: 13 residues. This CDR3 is CAWSKSQGREQYF. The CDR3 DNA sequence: TGTGCCTGGAGTAAATCACAGGGCCGCGAGCAGTACTTC.

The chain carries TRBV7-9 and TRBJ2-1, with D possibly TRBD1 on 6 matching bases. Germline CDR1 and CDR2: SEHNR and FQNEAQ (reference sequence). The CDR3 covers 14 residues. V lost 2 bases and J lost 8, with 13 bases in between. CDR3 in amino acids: CASSLSGAFDEQFF. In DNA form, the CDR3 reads TGTGCCAGCAGCTTATCAGGGGCGTTCGATGAGCAGTTCTTC.

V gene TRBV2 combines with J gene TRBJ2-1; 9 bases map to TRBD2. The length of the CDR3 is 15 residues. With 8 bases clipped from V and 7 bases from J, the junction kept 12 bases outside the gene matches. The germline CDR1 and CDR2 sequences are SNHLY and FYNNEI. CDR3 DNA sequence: TGTGCCAGCCGACCCGGGACTAGCCGGGGGAATGAGCAGTTCTTC. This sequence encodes CASRPGTSRGNEQFF.

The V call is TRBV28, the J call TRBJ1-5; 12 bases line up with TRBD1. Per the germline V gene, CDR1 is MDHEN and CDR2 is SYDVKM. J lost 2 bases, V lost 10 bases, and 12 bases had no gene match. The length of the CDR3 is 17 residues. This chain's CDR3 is CATLGTGGDRGNQPQHF. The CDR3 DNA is TGTGCCACCCTCGGGACAGGGGGCGATCGGGGCAATCAGCCCCAGCATTTT.

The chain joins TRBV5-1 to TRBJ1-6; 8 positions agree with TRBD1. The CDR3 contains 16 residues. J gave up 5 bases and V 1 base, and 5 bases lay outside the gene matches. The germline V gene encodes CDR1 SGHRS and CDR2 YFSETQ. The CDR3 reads CASSLPETGDNSPLHF. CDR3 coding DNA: TGCGCCAGCAGCTTGCCCGAGACAGGGGATAATTCACCCCTCCACTTT.

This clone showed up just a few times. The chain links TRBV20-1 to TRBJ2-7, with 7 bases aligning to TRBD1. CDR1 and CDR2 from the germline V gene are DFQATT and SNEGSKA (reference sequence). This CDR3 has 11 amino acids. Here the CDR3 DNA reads TGCAGCCGCGGACAGGTGGGGGAGCAGTACTTC. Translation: CSRGQVGEQYF.

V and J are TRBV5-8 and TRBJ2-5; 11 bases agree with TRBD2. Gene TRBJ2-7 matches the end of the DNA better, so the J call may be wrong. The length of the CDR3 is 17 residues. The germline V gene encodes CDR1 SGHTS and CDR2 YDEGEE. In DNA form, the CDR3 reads TGTGCCAGCAGCTCGTCCTATTATACTAGCGGGAGTTACGAGCAGTACTTC. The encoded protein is CASSSSYYTSGSYEQYF.